The clone carrying this TCR beta chain was seen a few times. What it binds is not known. CDR1 SGHTA and CDR2 FQGNSA come from the germline V gene. The CDR3 has 14 residues. V was cut by 5 bases and J by 2 bases, with 9 bases left in between. This specimen belongs to a study of T cell responses to AZD1222 COVID-19 vaccine. General study results and limits: White British ancestry dominated among donors, who included more females, and clonal diversity was possibly underestimated. Only a handful of AZD1222 recipients, several in all, had baseline seropositivity.

The protocol was immunoSEQ multiplex PCR, while the TCRdb copy is restricted to in-frame clones and leaves out a portion. Among more than 95,000 clones listed, about four fifths were seen once. The rearrangement joins TRBV7-2 to TRBJ1-4; D may be TRBD1 (6 bases). This sequence was found in an adult in good health. Sample: peripheral blood, taken on day 0 of AZD1222 vaccination. CDR3: CASSHRVTNEKLFF. The DNA of the CDR3 is TGTGCCAGCAGCCACAGGGTCACTAATGAAAAACTGTTTTTT. Combining the CDR3 with reference TRBV7-2 and TRBJ1-4 gives the whole variable domain GAGVSQSPSNKVTEKGKDVELRCDPISGHTALYWYRQSLGQGLEFLIYFQGNSAPDKSGLPSDRFSAERTGGSVSTLTIQRTQQEDSAVYLCASSHRVTNEKLFFGSGTQLSVL.